This T cell receptor beta chain was obtained from a study of coeliac disease. About the study: Each coeliac patient was active, refractory type I, or diet-controlled. Without high-resolution HLA typing, biased TRBV7-2 usage was examined as a proof of principle. Study findings and constraints: Cross-contamination between intraepithelial and lamina propria cells was possible.

A few counts support this clone. Its antigen remains unidentified. Other nucleotide sequences from this sample produce the same CDR3. The method was immunoSEQ multiplex PCR; TCRdb's version includes in-frame clones alone and lacks a portion of them. The table lists a few thousand clones, around 64% of them singletons. The CDR3 runs 15 residues. V was clipped by 2 bases and J by 2 bases; unmatched bases: 2. From germline, CDR1 is KGHSH and CDR2 LQKENI. This sequence originates from a woman between 40 and 50 years old. The sequenced sample consisted of intraepithelial lymphocytes from the gut. The rearrangement joins TRBV18 to TRBJ1-5; 8 nucleotides line up with TRBD1. The CDR3, as DNA: TGTGCCAGCTCACCAGACAGGGGTGGCAATCAGCCCCAGCATTTT. It yields the protein CASSPDRGGNQPQHF.